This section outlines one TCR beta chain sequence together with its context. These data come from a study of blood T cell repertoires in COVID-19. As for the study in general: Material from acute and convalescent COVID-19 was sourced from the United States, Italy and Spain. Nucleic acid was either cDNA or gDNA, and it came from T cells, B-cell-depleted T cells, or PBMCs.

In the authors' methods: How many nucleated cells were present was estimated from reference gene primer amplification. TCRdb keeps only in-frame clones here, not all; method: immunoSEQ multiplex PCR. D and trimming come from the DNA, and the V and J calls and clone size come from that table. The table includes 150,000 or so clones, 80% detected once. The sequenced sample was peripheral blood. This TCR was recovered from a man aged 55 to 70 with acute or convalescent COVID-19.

The CDR3 nucleotides read TGTGCCTGGGACAGGGGGCACACTAATGAAAAACTGTTTTTT. It is translated as CAWDRGHTNEKLFF. The chain uses TRBV30 and TRBJ1-4, with 10 positions matching TRBD1. Germline loops: CDR1 GTSNPN, CDR2 SVGIG (reference sequence). V lost 5 bases and J lost 2; bases outside the gene matches: 2. CDR3 length equals 14 residues.